This T cell receptor (beta chain) was sequenced in a study of blood T cell repertoires in COVID-19. Study at large: Some COVID-19 samples were acute and others convalescent; all came from the United States, Italy and Spain. T cells, B-cell-depleted T cells, or PBMCs supplied cDNA or gDNA.

As concerns this clone: The same CDR3 can be traced to other DNA sequences in this sample.

CDR3 size: 13 residues. The V gene end was trimmed by 6 bases and the J gene end by 2 bases; junction bases not matched to a gene: 3. In the authors' workflow: Amplification of reference gene primers provided the estimated nucleated cell counts. Sequenced by immunoSEQ multiplex PCR; TCRdb stores in-frame clones only, minus some. Clone size and the V and J calls come from that table; the DNA yielded D and trimming. The data show around 200,000 clones, more than 70% seen once. The origin of this receptor is a woman in her 50s with acute or convalescent COVID-19. The V call is TRBV12-3 or TRBV12-4, the J call TRBJ1-1; 7 bases match TRBD1. Sequencing input: peripheral blood. DNA for the CDR3: TGTGCCAGCAGCCGACAGGGTAACACTGAAGCTTTCTTT. Translated: CASSRQGNTEAFF.